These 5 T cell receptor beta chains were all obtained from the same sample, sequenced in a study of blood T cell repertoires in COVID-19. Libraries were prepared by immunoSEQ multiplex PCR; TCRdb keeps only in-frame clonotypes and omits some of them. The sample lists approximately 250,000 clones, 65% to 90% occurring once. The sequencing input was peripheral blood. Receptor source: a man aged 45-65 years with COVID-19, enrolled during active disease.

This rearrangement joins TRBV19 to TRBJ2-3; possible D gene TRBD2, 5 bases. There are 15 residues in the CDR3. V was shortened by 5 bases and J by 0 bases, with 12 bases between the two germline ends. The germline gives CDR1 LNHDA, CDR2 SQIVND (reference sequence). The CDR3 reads CASSVAGRSTDTQYF. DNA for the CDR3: TGTGCCAGTAGTGTCGCGGGCCGAAGCACAGATACGCAGTATTTT.

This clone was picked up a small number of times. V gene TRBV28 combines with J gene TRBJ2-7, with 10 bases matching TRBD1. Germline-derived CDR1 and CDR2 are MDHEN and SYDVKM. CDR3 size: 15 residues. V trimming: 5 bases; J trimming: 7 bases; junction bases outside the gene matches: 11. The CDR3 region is CASSQTGTGVFEQYF. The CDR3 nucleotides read TGTGCCAGCAGTCAAACCGGGACAGGGGTTTTTGAGCAGTACTTC.

The chain's CDR3 is CASSSIGGAEAFF. CDR3 nucleotide sequence: TGTGCCAGCAGTTCGATCGGAGGTGCTGAAGCTTTCTTT. The V gene is TRBV12-3 or TRBV12-4, the J gene TRBJ1-1; no clear D. The CDR3 is 13 residues long. The ends were cut back, 4 bases at V and 6 bases at J, with 12 bases in the middle.

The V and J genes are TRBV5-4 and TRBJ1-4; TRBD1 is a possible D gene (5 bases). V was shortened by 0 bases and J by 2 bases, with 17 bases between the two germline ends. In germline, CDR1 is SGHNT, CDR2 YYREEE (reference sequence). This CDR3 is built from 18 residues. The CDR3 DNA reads TGTGCCAGCAGCTTGGAAGGGGTGGCAGGGTCGACTAATGAAAAACTGTTTTTT. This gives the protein CASSLEGVAGSTNEKLFF.

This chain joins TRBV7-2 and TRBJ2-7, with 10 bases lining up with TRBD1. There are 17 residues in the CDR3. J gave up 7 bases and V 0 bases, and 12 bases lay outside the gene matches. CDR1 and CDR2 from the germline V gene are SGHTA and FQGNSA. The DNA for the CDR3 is TGTGCCAGCAGCTTAGCTGCCCTCCCAGACAGGGGGCATGAGCAGTACTTC. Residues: CASSLAALPDRGHEQYF.